This TCR beta chain comes out of a study of T cells in Graves' hyperthyroidism and ophthalmopathy. In regard to this clonotype: Antigen specificity is unknown.

Pregnant or lactating patients were excluded, as were those with uncontrolled infection or other autoimmune disease. RNA transcripts were the template for amplifying TCR beta CDR3 regions. The study used the HTBI primer set for a first-round RT-PCR of the TCR CDR3. TCRdb processed the multiplex PCR reads anew with MiXCR; each CDR3 protein has one entry. This sample has 300,000 to 400,000 distinct CDR3 sequences; roughly a fifth occur once, and the top ten carry over 45%. Study-wide results and limits: In the blood, most expanded thyroid clonotypes above 0.001 appeared as well.

Source material: blood. The sequence came from a woman aged 45-65 years with Graves' hyperthyroidism.

CDR3 in DNA: TGTGCCTGGAGTGTACGTCGGGGACTCCTTGAGCAGTTCTTC. Amino acid sequence: CAWSVRRGLLEQFF. This chain uses TRBV30 with TRBJ2-1, with a weak D call TRBD2 (6 bases). This CDR3 is 14 amino acids long. Germline loops: CDR1 GTSNPN, CDR2 SVGIG (reference sequence). Deletions cut 0 bases from V and 9 bases from J, with 15 bases between.